This T cell receptor beta chain was recorded in a study of T cell repertoires in cytomegalovirus infection. This clonotype has more than one count but fewer than ten. Its cognate antigen is unknown. The CDR3 is 14 residues long. The V gene's germline CDR1 is LNHDA and CDR2 SQIVND (reference sequence). V lost 4 bases, J lost 5 bases, and 6 bases stayed unmatched. TCRdb used MiXCR to reprocess the reads, holding one entry per CDR3 protein. Of about 770,000 distinct CDR3 sequences in the sample, about 29% were seen once. The receptor was isolated from a human donor in good health (CMV status not recorded). Some clones in this sample may be carry-over from other donors' samples. The sequencing used cultured CD8+ T cells from PBMCs, collected from culture after CMV antigen stimulation. The chain combines TRBV19 with TRBJ2-3, with TRBD2 identical over 7 bases. In nucleotides, the CDR3 is TGTGCCAGTAGTAATAGCGGGTGGGGAGATACGCAGTATTTT. This gives the protein CASSNSGWGDTQYF. Full variable domain (missing parts from reference TRBV19 and TRBJ2-3): DGGITQSPKYLFRKEGQNVTLSCEQNLNHDAMYWYRQDPGQGLRLIYYSQIVNDFQKGDIAEGYSVSREKKESFPLTVTSAQKNPTAFYLCASSNSGWGDTQYFGPGTRLTVL.